This T cell receptor (beta chain) stems from a study of metastatic and nonmetastatic thyroid tumors. This clone appeared a few times. The germline V gene encodes CDR1 MDHEN and CDR2 SYDVKM. The CDR3 has 15 amino acids. V was clipped by 6 bases and J by 4 bases; unmatched bases: 10. TCRdb reanalyzed the PCR reads via MiXCR. The table lists about 33,000 clones, over 15% of them singletons. No treatment of any kind had been given to any patient before thyroid surgery. The chain combines TRBV28 with TRBJ2-7; TRBD1 matches 9 bases. Sample: blood. The sequence came from a male donor with papillary thyroid cancer or a benign thyroid nodule (not recorded which). Some clones in this sample may be carry-over from other donors' samples. DNA of the CDR3: TGTGCCAGCAGACACCCGGGGACAGGGTATTACGAGCAGTACTTC. This gives the protein CASRHPGTGYYEQYF.